This TCR beta chain was recorded in a study of blood T cell repertoires in COVID-19. Turning to the study itself: Spain, Italy and the United States supplied samples that represented acute and convalescent COVID-19.

In the study's own analysis: Nucleated cell counts were estimated from reference gene primer amplification. The method was immunoSEQ multiplex PCR; TCRdb's version includes in-frame clones alone and lacks a portion of them. Clonal size and the V and J genes are those of that table, whereas D and trimming came from the DNA. Here the sample spans 140,000 to 150,000 clones, 80% to 90% being singletons. Patients in Seattle were enrolled during active infection, then followed longitudinally. Unmatched junction bases numbered 8, after V lost 5 bases and J lost 3 bases. The CDR3 runs 15 residues. The germline V gene encodes CDR1 SEHNR and CDR2 FQNEAQ (reference sequence).

The chain couples TRBV7-9 to TRBJ2-7; 9 positions agree with TRBD2. The material sequenced was peripheral blood. The sequence was obtained from a man between 18 and 35 years old with COVID-19, enrolled during active disease. Written as DNA, the CDR3 is TGTGCCAGCAGCCCCGGGACTAGCTTTATCTACGAGCAGTACTTC. Protein: CASSPGTSFIYEQYF.